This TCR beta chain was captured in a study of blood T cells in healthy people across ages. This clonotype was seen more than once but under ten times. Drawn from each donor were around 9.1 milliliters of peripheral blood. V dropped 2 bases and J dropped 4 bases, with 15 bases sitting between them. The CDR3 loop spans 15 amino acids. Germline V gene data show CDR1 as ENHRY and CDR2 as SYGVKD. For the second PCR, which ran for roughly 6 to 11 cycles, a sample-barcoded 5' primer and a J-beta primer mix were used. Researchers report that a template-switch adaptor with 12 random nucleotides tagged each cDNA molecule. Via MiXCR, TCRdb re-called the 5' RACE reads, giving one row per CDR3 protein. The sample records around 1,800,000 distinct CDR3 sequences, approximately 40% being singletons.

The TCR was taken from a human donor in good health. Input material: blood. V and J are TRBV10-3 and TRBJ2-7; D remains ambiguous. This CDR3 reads CAISEEDQSTYEQYF. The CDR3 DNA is TGTGCCATCAGTGAGGAGGATCAATCAACGTACGAGCAGTACTTC.